A single sample is the source of the 2 T cell receptor beta chains below, sequenced in a study of blood T cells in healthy people across ages. The use of a sample-barcoded 5' primer and a J-beta primer mix characterized a second PCR of roughly 6 to 11 cycles. MiXCR, applied by TCRdb to the 5' RACE reads, yields one record per CDR3 protein. Altogether around 870,000 distinct CDR3 sequences are present, 29% being singletons, with the ten largest covering roughly 17%. The sequenced sample consisted of blood. These receptor sequences come from a woman of 80 years or more in good health.

This clonotype has ten or more counts. V and J are TRBV29-1 and TRBJ2-1, with D perhaps matching TRBD1 (7 bases). CDR1 is SQVTM, CDR2 ANQGSEA, per germline. This CDR3 is built from 14 residues. CDR3 sequence (DNA): TGCCACAGAGGGGCAGGGGGGAACTACAATGAGCAGTTCTTC. This sequence encodes CHRGAGGNYNEQFF.

This clonotype was seen a few times. V is TRBV11-2 and J is TRBJ1-3; TRBD1 matches 7 bases. Germline V gives CDR1 SGHAT, CDR2 FQNNGV. J gave up 1 base and V 6 bases, and 6 bases lay outside the gene matches. CDR3 length: 15 residues. The DNA of the CDR3 is TGTGCCAGCAGGCAACAGGGGTGGTCTGGAAACACCATATATTTT. It codes for CASRQQGWSGNTIYF.